The entry below gives a single TCR beta chain sequence along with its context. Cells designated naive CD8 were CD45RO-negative and were positively selected for CCR7, with terminally differentiated effector memory CD45RA+ cells excluded. The sample belongs to a study of shared clonotypes between healthy human individuals. Study in general: The donor pool was made up of two women and a few men aged 18 to 49.

The germline CDR1 and CDR2 sequences are MDHEN and SYDVKM. This CDR3 has 13 residues. Between the trimmed V and J ends, which lost 9 bases and 5 bases, there was a span of 16 bases. Genomic DNA of every subset was divided equally among multiple immunoSEQ plates. The input for sorted-subset replicate PCRs was 150 to 200 ng DNA, 25,000 to 30,000 T cell genomes. Here immunoSEQ multiplex PCR was the method, and the copy in TCRdb shows in-frame clones only, minus some. The sample includes about 2.2 million clones, 93% of them seen just once. The source of this sequence is a man aged 18 to 35 in good health. Some clones in this sample may be carry-over from other donors' samples. The gene calls are TRBV28 and TRBJ1-2; unclear D gene. Sequenced: naive CD8+ T cells from PBMCs. The CDR3 is CASRTKAGYGYTF. The CDR3 region has the DNA TGTGCCAGTAGAACCAAGGCGGGGTATGGCTACACCTTC.